This TCR beta chain was captured by sequencing in a study of shared clonotypes between healthy human individuals. Study details: Each donor contributed plates that comprised three CD4 naive, three CD4 memory, two CD8 naive and one CD8 memory.

Here immunoSEQ multiplex PCR was the method, and the copy in TCRdb shows in-frame clones only, minus some. The table has approximately 1.4 million clones, about 98% seen once; the top ten hold 0.4% to 0.55%. This CDR3 region has 13 residues. Trimming shortened V by 4 bases and J by 10 bases, and 17 bases separated the two germline ends. CDR1 and CDR2 (germline): SQVTM, ANQGSEA. Remarks on this clone: No antigen is known for it.

General observations from the study: Despite large depth, rarefaction showed incomplete sorted-subset sequencing. Memory subsets had estimated richness that was generally smaller than that of naive subsets.

Sequencing was carried out using naive CD4+ T cells sorted from blood. Described subset: CD45RA+ positively selected. This sequence originates from a man aged 25-45 years in good health. The rearrangement links TRBV29-1 to TRBJ2-1; D ambiguous. DNA for the CDR3: TGCAGCGTTGCAGATCGACCCGTCGGGGAGCAGTTCTTC. Amino acid sequence: CSVADRPVGEQFF.